The next 29 T cell receptor beta chains were all read from a single sample in a study of cytomegalovirus exposure and HLA in healthy donors. The study ran its PCR with 60 Vbeta and 13 Jbeta primers. The method was immunoSEQ multiplex PCR; TCRdb's version includes in-frame clones alone and lacks a portion of them. This repertoire shows 110,000 or so clones, under 85% found once; its top ten account for around 9.9%. Sequencing used PBMCs. The receptors originated from a middle-aged man in good health and CMV-seropositive.

V is TRBV6-5 and J is TRBJ2-7; the match to TRBD1 covers 7 bases. Trimming at V came to 6 bases and at J to 6 bases, leaving 8 bases not matched to a gene. This CDR3 is built from 13 residues. Germline loops: CDR1 MNHEY, CDR2 SVGAGI. The CDR3 coding sequence is TGTGCCAGCAGGTCCACAGGGGCCGGCGAGCAGTACTTC. Its protein is CASRSTGAGEQYF.

The J gene is TRBJ2-7, the V gene TRBV6-6; 9 nucleotides match TRBD1. The CDR3 runs 14 residues. V was clipped by 5 bases and J by 2 bases; unmatched bases: 4. CDR1 and CDR2 from the germline V gene are MNHNY and SVGAGI (reference sequence). CDR3 region: CASSGGQGTYEQYF. The CDR3 DNA sequence: TGTGCCAGCAGTGGGGGACAGGGCACCTACGAGCAGTACTTC.

This clone was counted between two and nine times. V is TRBV7-2 and J is TRBJ2-1; TRBD2 aligns across 9 bases. Germline loops: CDR1 SGHTA, CDR2 FQGNSA. J was trimmed by 9 bases and V by 4 bases; bases with no gene match: 19. This CDR3 comprises 18 residues. The CDR3 sequence is CASSSYQEGLALIGEQFF. In DNA form, the CDR3 reads TGTGCCAGCAGCTCCTACCAAGAGGGACTAGCCTTGATCGGTGAGCAGTTCTTC.

The chain combines TRBV5-1 with TRBJ1-3, with TRBD1 matching 7 bases. The J segment lost 0 bases and the V segment lost 2 bases, leaving 11 bases of the junction unmatched. The CDR3 loop spans 18 amino acids. CDR1 SGHRS and CDR2 YFSETQ come from the germline V gene. The CDR3 sequence: CASSLAGTASLSGNTIYF. CDR3 DNA: TGCGCCAGCAGCTTAGCCGGGACAGCAAGCCTCTCTGGAAACACCATATATTTT.

This clone has a handful of counts. The V and J genes are TRBV7-3 and TRBJ2-5; 8 bases match TRBD1. This CDR3 is 14 amino acids long. Per the germline V gene, CDR1 is SGHTA and CDR2 is FQGTGA. J lost 4 bases, V lost 4 bases, and 5 bases had no gene match. DNA for the CDR3: TGTGCCAGCAGCTATGCAGGGGGCGGAGAGACCCAGTACTTC. Residues: CASSYAGGGETQYF.

The chain is built from TRBV11-2 and TRBJ2-7, with 8 bases identical to TRBD1. Germline V gene lookup returns CDR1 SGHAT and CDR2 FQNNGV. The CDR3 contains 15 residues. Losses at the gene ends were 0 bases for V and 3 bases for J; bases not matched to a gene: 4. CDR3 in amino acids: CASSLEGTGNYEQYF. CDR3 coding DNA: TGTGCCAGCAGCTTAGAAGGGACAGGTAACTACGAGCAGTACTTC.

The chain recombines TRBV27 with TRBJ1-1, with 7 bases lining up with TRBD1. V was pared by 6 bases and J by 0 bases, with 7 bases of the junction left unmatched. The CDR3 runs to 15 residues. Germline CDR1 reads MNHEY; CDR2 reads SMNVEV (reference sequence). The CDR3, as DNA: TGTGCCAGCAGCCAGGCCGGGACAGTGAACACTGAAGCTTTCTTT. This codes for CASSQAGTVNTEAFF.

The V gene is TRBV29-1, the J gene TRBJ2-3; no reliable D call. The CDR3 is 13 residues long. V dropped 3 bases and J dropped 4 bases, with 11 bases sitting between them. Looked up from germline, CDR1 is SQVTM and CDR2 is ANQGSEA. This chain's CDR3 is CSVDPGPADTQYF. CDR3 DNA: TGCAGCGTTGACCCGGGTCCCGCAGATACGCAGTATTTT.

V usage is TRBV9 and J usage is TRBJ2-5; 8 positions match TRBD2. The CDR3 consists of 17 residues. Germline CDR1 reads SGDLS; CDR2 reads YYNGEE. V gave up 8 bases and J gave up 0 bases; unmatched junction bases: 15. The CDR3 DNA is TGTGCCAGTACACGCTCGGATGGCGGGGGGTACCAAGAGACCCAGTACTTC. Residues: CASTRSDGGGYQETQYF.

This clone appeared once. The CDR3 here is CASNSAGAGTGELFF. The CDR3 coding sequence is TGTGCCAGCAATTCGGCGGGTGCAGGCACCGGGGAGCTGTTTTTT. The chain has TRBV25-1 and TRBJ2-2; weak D call: TRBD2 (5 bases). This CDR3 comprises 15 residues. Germline CDR1 is MGHDK and CDR2 is SYGVNS. Between the trimmed V and J ends, which lost 7 bases and 4 bases, there was a span of 16 bases.

The CDR3 reads CASSWTGASQPQHF. CDR3 sequence (DNA): TGTGCCAGCAGCTGGACAGGGGCTAGTCAGCCCCAGCATTTT. The V gene is TRBV7-9, the J gene TRBJ1-5, with 9 positions matching TRBD1. The junction had 4 bases not matched to a gene; V was cut back by 4 bases and J by 6 bases. Germline lookup yields CDR1 SEHNR and CDR2 FQNEAQ (reference sequence). The CDR3 spans 14 residues.

The chain is built from TRBV7-3 and TRBJ2-7, with a tentative D call TRBD2 (5 bases). Germline CDR1 is SGHTA and CDR2 is FQGTGA. Trimming took off 1 base at V and 7 bases at J, with 11 bases between the two ends. The CDR3 spans 13 residues. DNA for the CDR3: TGTGCCAGCAGCTTAATGGAACGCGGGGAGCAGTACTTC. Translation: CASSLMERGEQYF.

The CDR3 protein is CSARDWNEQFF. CDR3 bases: TGCAGTGCTAGGGACTGGAATGAGCAGTTCTTC. The chain links TRBV20-1 to TRBJ2-1; a possible D gene is TRBD2 (5 bases). CDR3 length: 11 residues. Germline lookup yields CDR1 DFQATT and CDR2 SNEGSKA (reference sequence). With 3 bases removed from V and 7 bases from J, the gap between germline ends came to 7 bases.

The genes are TRBV7-9 and TRBJ1-3; D call uncertain. CDR1 is SEHNR, CDR2 FQNEAQ, per germline (reference sequence). This CDR3 region has 14 residues. Deletions cut 3 bases from V and 1 base from J, with 7 bases between. CDR3 amino acids: CASSLQASGNTIYF. CDR3 nucleotide sequence: TGTGCCAGCAGCTTGCAGGCGTCTGGAAACACCATATATTTT. The entire variable domain, with the rest obtained from reference TRBV7-9 and TRBJ1-3, is as follows: DTGVSQNPRHKITKRGQNVTFRCDPISEHNRLYWYRQTLGQGPEFLTYFQNEAQLEKSRLLSDRFSAERPKGSFSTLEIQRTEQGDSAMYLCASSLQASGNTIYFGEGSWLTVV.

The gene calls are TRBV4-3 and TRBJ1-2; possible D gene TRBD1, 6 bases. There are 13 residues in the CDR3. V lost 6 bases, J lost 6 bases, and 14 bases lay in between. CDR1 is LGHNA, CDR2 YSLEER, per germline. CDR3 residues: CASSHRTGNGYTF. DNA of the CDR3: TGCGCCAGCAGTCACCGTACAGGGAATGGCTACACCTTC.

The CDR3 DNA reads TGTGCCTGGAGTCCGGGACAGGGATACGAGCAGTACTTC. Residues: CAWSPGQGYEQYF. J is TRBJ2-7 and V is TRBV30; TRBD1 matches at 9 bases. This CDR3 has 13 amino acids. Per the germline V gene, CDR1 is GTSNPN and CDR2 is SVGIG (reference sequence). After removal of 2 bases from V and 4 bases from J, the junction contained 3 bases not matched to a gene.

The rearrangement links TRBV9 to TRBJ2-5; no firm D call. Trimming took 0 bases from V and 2 from J, leaving 8 bases between them. Germline V gene data show CDR1 as SGDLS and CDR2 as YYNGEE. The CDR3 spans 14 residues. The CDR3 is CASSVGPVQETQYF. The CDR3 nucleotides are TGTGCCAGCAGCGTAGGTCCGGTTCAAGAGACCCAGTACTTC.

This chain joins TRBV4-2 and TRBJ1-2; 7 bases fit TRBD1. V was pared by 2 bases and J by 4 bases, with 10 bases of the junction left unmatched. Per germline, CDR1 LGHNA and CDR2 YNFKEQ. The CDR3 is 16 residues long. The CDR3 is CASSQTGTAGFYGYTF. The CDR3 DNA is TGTGCCAGCAGCCAAACGGGGACAGCCGGTTTCTATGGCTACACCTTC.

This clone was found a few times. Written as DNA, the CDR3 is TGTGCCACCAGCAGAGACAGCTCTGGAAACACCATATATTTT. This encodes CATSRDSSGNTIYF. V usage is TRBV15 and J usage is TRBJ1-3, with D hard to call. The CDR3 loop spans 14 amino acids. Germline lookup yields CDR1 LNHNV and CDR2 YYDKDF (reference sequence). V lost 0 bases, J lost 0 bases, and 3 bases lay in between.

The genes are TRBV4-3 and TRBJ1-4; TRBD1 might be the D (6 bases). The CDR3 consists of 14 residues. Trimming shortened V by 4 bases and J by 1 base, and 7 bases separated the two germline ends. Germline CDR1 and CDR2: LGHNA and YSLEER. The CDR3 region has the DNA TGCGCCAGCAGCCCCAGGGGAACTAATGAAAAACTGTTTTTT. Amino acids: CASSPRGTNEKLFF.

The CDR3 protein is CASRLGTGGPYNSPLHF. The DNA of the CDR3 is TGCGCCAGCAGGCTAGGGACAGGGGGCCCCTATAATTCACCCCTCCACTTT. The genes are TRBV23-1 and TRBJ1-6; 12 bases are a match to TRBD1. TRBV23-1 is filed as an ORF, its function uncertain. V dropped 6 bases and J dropped 2; count of bases not matched to a gene: 5. The length of the CDR3 is 17 residues.

In nucleotides, the CDR3 is TGTGCCACGAAGCAGGGGGTTGCAACTAATGAAAAACTGTTTTTT. This translates into CATKQGVATNEKLFF. The J gene is TRBJ1-4, the V gene TRBV27, with 7 bases aligning to TRBD1. V was clipped by 10 bases and J by 0 bases; unmatched bases: 8. This CDR3 is 15 amino acids long. In germline, CDR1 is MNHEY, CDR2 SMNVEV (reference sequence).

The CDR3 nucleotides are TGTGCCAGCAGTGATGAGGGTGCCCTAAACACCGGGGAGCTGTTTTTT. Translating gives CASSDEGALNTGELFF. V and J are TRBV6-4 and TRBJ2-2, with D tentatively TRBD2 (5 bases). This CDR3 comprises 16 residues. Trimming cost V 3 bases and J 2 bases, with 13 bases left between them. Germline V gives CDR1 MRHNA, CDR2 SNTAGT.

This chain uses TRBV15 with TRBJ1-1; 8 bases align to TRBD1. This CDR3 has 13 residues. V was pared by 3 bases and J by 5 bases, with 2 bases of the junction left unmatched. Germline loops: CDR1 LNHNV, CDR2 YYDKDF (reference sequence). The CDR3 DNA follows: TGTGCCACCAGCAGCAGGGGGCGAACTGAAGCTTTCTTT. It translates to CATSSRGRTEAFF.

About this clone itself: The same CDR3 also results from other DNA sequences found in this sample. V gene TRBV19 combines with J gene TRBJ1-5; perhaps TRBD1 as D (6 bases). CDR1 and CDR2 from the germline V gene are LNHDA and SQIVND (reference sequence). Trimming shortened V by 5 bases and J by 7 bases, and 18 bases separated the two germline ends. The CDR3 contains 15 residues. The chain's CDR3 is CASSPQGLGNQPQHF. The CDR3 DNA reads TGTGCCAGTAGTCCTCAGGGGTTAGGGAACCAGCCCCAGCATTTT.

The V call is TRBV7-8, the J call TRBJ1-6, with D unclear. CDR3 length equals 13 residues. In germline, CDR1 is SGHVS, CDR2 FQNEAQ. Trimming took 0 bases from V and 14 from J, leaving 11 bases between them. The CDR3 coding sequence is TGTGCCAGCAGCTTAGCGCTTGGAAGCGCCCTCCACTTT. Translation: CASSLALGSALHF. Variable domain in full (rest from reference TRBV7-8 and TRBJ1-6): GAGVSQSPRYKVAKRGQDVALRCDPISGHVSLFWYQQALGQGPEFLTYFQNEAQLDKSGLPSDRFFAERPEGSVSTLKIQRTQQEDSAVYLCASSLALGSALHFGNGTRLTVT.

The gene calls are TRBV7-3 and TRBJ2-7; no clear D gene. The germline gives CDR1 SGHTA, CDR2 FQGTGA. This CDR3 has 13 residues. The ends were cut back, 2 bases at V and 4 bases at J, with 9 bases in the middle. CDR3 region: CASSLYQSYEQYF. The CDR3 DNA is TGTGCCAGCAGCTTATATCAGTCTTACGAGCAGTACTTC.

The genes are TRBV25-1 and TRBJ2-2, with D possibly being TRBD1 (5 bases). Trimming removed 4 bases from V and 6 bases from J, with 15 bases in between. Germline V CDR1 and CDR2: MGHDK, SYGVNS. The CDR3 extends over 15 amino acids. CDR3 sequence: CASSGGFRVAGELFF. Written as DNA, the CDR3 is TGTGCCAGCAGTGGGGGATTCAGGGTGGCCGGGGAGCTGTTTTTT.

The chain couples TRBV7-9 to TRBJ1-3; the D gene is possibly TRBD1 (5 bases). The V gene's germline CDR1 is SEHNR and CDR2 FQNEAQ (reference sequence). V lost 3 bases, J lost 7 bases, and 10 bases lay in between. The CDR3 covers 13 residues. Here the CDR3 reads CASSFRKGNTIYF. The CDR3 DNA sequence: TGTGCCAGCAGCTTTCGTAAGGGGAACACCATATATTTT.